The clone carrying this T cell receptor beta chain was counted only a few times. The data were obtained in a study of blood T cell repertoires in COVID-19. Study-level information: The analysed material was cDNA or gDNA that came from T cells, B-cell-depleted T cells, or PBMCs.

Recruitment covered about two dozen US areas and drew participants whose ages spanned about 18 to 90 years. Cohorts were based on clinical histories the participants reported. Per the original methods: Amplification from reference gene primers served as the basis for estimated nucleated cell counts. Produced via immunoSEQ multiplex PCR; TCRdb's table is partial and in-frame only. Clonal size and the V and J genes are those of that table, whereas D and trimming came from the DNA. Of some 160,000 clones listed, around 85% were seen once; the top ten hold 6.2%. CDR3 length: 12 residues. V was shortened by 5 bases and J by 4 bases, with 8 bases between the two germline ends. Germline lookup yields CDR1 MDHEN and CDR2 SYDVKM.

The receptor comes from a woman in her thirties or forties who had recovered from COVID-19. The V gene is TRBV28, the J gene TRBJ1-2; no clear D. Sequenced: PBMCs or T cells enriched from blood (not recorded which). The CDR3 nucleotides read TGTGCCAGCAGTGGAGAGGTCTATGGCTACACCTTC. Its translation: CASSGEVYGYTF.